Detailed here is one T cell receptor beta chain. Its specificity is not known. This entry comes from a study of radiotherapy plus CTLA-4 blockade in lung cancer. As for the study in general: Objective responses arose in over 15% of patients, and 25% to 35% experienced disease control. The study's findings and limits: Early shifts in blood T cell clones, with interferon-beta, reportedly predicted response best. Expansion in blood of tumor-derived TCR clones was seen after radiotherapy plus ipilimumab.

The V end was cut by 3 bases, the J end by 4 bases, with 7 bases between. The CDR3 runs to 12 residues. Germline assignment: CDR1 SNHLY and CDR2 FYNNEI. Patients in the study, people with chemo-refractory metastatic non-small-cell lung cancer, received focal radiation plus ipilimumab CTLA-4 blockade. Sequencing used immunoSEQ multiplex PCR; TCRdb keeps in-frame clones, though not all of them. The sample contains about 60,000 clones, over 70% of which appear only once. This receptor was identified in a human donor with non-small cell lung cancer who had a partial response to radiotherapy plus ipilimumab. This chain connects TRBV2 to TRBJ2-7, with D perhaps TRBD2 (6 bases). The material was peripheral blood, obtained from a patient treated with radiotherapy plus ipilimumab. This chain's CDR3 is CASSEEGYEQYF. CDR3 sequence (DNA): TGTGCCAGCAGTGAGGAGGGGTACGAGCAGTACTTC.